The 26 T cell receptor beta chains below were found in one sample sequenced in a study of blood T cell repertoires in COVID-19. Assay used: immunoSEQ multiplex PCR; TCRdb lists only in-frame clones, some missing. This sample has about 160,000 clones, with 81% found just once. Sequenced sample: PBMCs or T cells enriched from blood (not recorded which). Every receptor here comes from a woman between 35 and 50 years old with acute COVID-19.

This clone was seen a few times. The chain employs TRBV3-1 (or the pseudogene TRBV3-2) and TRBJ2-2; 13 bases agree with TRBD2. CDR3 length: 17 residues. Germline CDR1 and CDR2: LGHDT and YNNKEL (reference sequence). V was pared by 4 bases and J by 5 bases, with 7 bases of the junction left unmatched. CDR3 loop: CASSLQTSGRLTGELFF. CDR3 sequence (DNA): TGTGCCAGCAGCCTACAGACTAGCGGGAGGCTGACCGGGGAGCTGTTTTTT.

The genes are TRBV19 and TRBJ2-1; no clear D gene. CDR1 is LNHDA, CDR2 SQIVND, per germline (reference sequence). Trimming shortened V by 8 bases and J by 6 bases, and 11 bases separated the two germline ends. There are 12 residues in the CDR3. The CDR3 protein is CASSNLVNEQFF. The CDR3 DNA is TGTGCCAGTTCCAACCTAGTCAATGAGCAGTTCTTC. Full variable domain (outside the CDR3, taken from reference TRBV19 and TRBJ2-1): DGGITQSPKYLFRKEGQNVTLSCEQNLNHDAMYWYRQDPGQGLRLIYYSQIVNDFQKGDIAEGYSVSREKKESFPLTVTSAQKNPTAFYLCASSNLVNEQFFGPGTRLTVL.

The chain recombines TRBV2 with TRBJ1-2; TRBD1 matches at 8 bases. Germline CDR1 and CDR2: SNHLY and FYNNEI. The CDR3 has 18 amino acids. Germline trimming cut 1 base from V and 0 bases from J; bases unmatched to any gene: 10. As DNA, the CDR3 is TGTGCCAGCAGTGAAGTGGGGACAGGAGAGCCTGCTAACTATGGCTACACCTTC. The encoded protein is CASSEVGTGEPANYGYTF.

The V gene is TRBV7-9, the J gene TRBJ1-1; D gene ambiguous. The V end was cut by 4 bases, the J end by 1 base, with 10 bases between. Germline V gives CDR1 SEHNR, CDR2 FQNEAQ (reference sequence). The CDR3 has 14 amino acids. CDR3 in amino acids: CASSSQVENTEAFF. In DNA, the CDR3 is TGTGCCAGCAGCTCCCAGGTGGAGAACACTGAAGCTTTCTTT.

The chain recombines TRBV2 with TRBJ2-1; D is perhaps TRBD1 (6 bases). In germline, CDR1 is SNHLY, CDR2 FYNNEI. The CDR3 consists of 14 residues. V lost 6 bases and J lost 7, with 16 bases in between. The CDR3 protein is CASRGAPGKNEQFF. In nucleotides, the CDR3 is TGTGCCAGCAGGGGGGCCCCCGGGAAGAATGAGCAGTTCTTC.

J is TRBJ2-5 and V is TRBV5-1, with D possibly TRBD1 on 6 matching bases. The V end was cut by 4 bases, the J end by 5 bases, with 21 bases between. The germline V gene encodes CDR1 SGHRS and CDR2 YFSETQ. This CDR3 contains 16 residues. CDR3: CASSQPTGSLGETQYF. For the CDR3, the DNA is TGCGCCAGCAGCCAACCAACAGGGAGTCTCGGGGAGACCCAGTACTTC.

The V and J genes are TRBV28 and TRBJ1-4; D possibly corresponds to TRBD1 (5 bases). Trimming left V 2 bases short and J 5 bases short, with 12 bases between. The germline gives CDR1 MDHEN, CDR2 SYDVKM. CDR3 length: 15 residues. CDR3 in DNA: TGTGCCAGCAGTTTAAGCGGGGCCGGGAATGAAAAACTGTTTTTT. Protein sequence: CASSLSGAGNEKLFF.

The chain uses TRBV6-5 and TRBJ2-7; tentatively, D is TRBD1 (6 bases). CDR1 MNHEY and CDR2 SVGAGI come from the germline V gene. This CDR3 spans 14 amino acids. Trimming stripped 0 bases from V and 3 bases from J, with 9 bases between. CDR3 coding DNA: TGTGCCAGCAGTTACTCGGGGGCAGACTACGAGCAGTACTTC. Its translation: CASSYSGADYEQYF.

The chain links TRBV11-2 to TRBJ1-1, with 7 bases lining up with TRBD1. With V trimmed by 5 bases and J by 7 bases, 7 bases remained unmatched. This CDR3 has 13 residues. The germline V gene encodes CDR1 SGHAT and CDR2 FQNNGV. The CDR3 is CASSRRQGVEAFF. CDR3 DNA sequence: TGTGCCAGCAGCCGAAGACAGGGAGTTGAAGCTTTCTTT.

The chain carries TRBV30 and TRBJ1-1; 9 bases match TRBD1. CDR1 is GTSNPN and CDR2 is SVGIG in the germline V gene (reference sequence). After removal of 4 bases from V and 4 bases from J, the junction contained 7 bases not matched to a gene. This CDR3 has 14 residues. The CDR3 spells CAWTLTGGGTEAFF. The CDR3 DNA is TGTGCCTGGACTTTGACAGGGGGAGGCACTGAAGCTTTCTTT.

The chain combines TRBV5-5 with TRBJ1-2, with TRBD1 as a possible D gene (6 bases). Trimming removed 4 bases at V and 8 bases at J, with 18 bases between. The germline gives CDR1 SGHKS, CDR2 YYEKEE (reference sequence). This CDR3 region has 14 residues. CDR3 amino acids: CASSLLDSKGGYTF. The DNA of the CDR3 is TGTGCCAGCAGCCTTTTGGACAGCAAGGGGGGCTACACCTTC.

This clone appeared once. This chain joins TRBV5-1 and TRBJ2-1; D remains ambiguous. Trimming removed 5 bases at V and 0 bases at J, with 9 bases between. CDR1 is SGHRS and CDR2 is YFSETQ in the germline V gene. The CDR3 contains 14 residues. The DNA of the CDR3 is TGCGCCAGCAGTCCAGACTCCTCCTACAATGAGCAGTTCTTC. Translating gives CASSPDSSYNEQFF.

This clone has only a few counts. Other DNA sequences in this sample translate to the same CDR3. V gene TRBV18 combines with J gene TRBJ1-2, with D possibly TRBD1 on 6 matching bases. V lost 1 base and J 1 base, leaving 10 bases between the germline ends. Germline CDR1 reads KGHSH; CDR2 reads LQKENI. This CDR3 comprises 15 residues. The CDR3 nucleotides read TGTGCCAGCTCACCACTACAGGGCAATAACTATGGCTACACCTTC. Protein: CASSPLQGNNYGYTF.

This sequence joins TRBV9 and TRBJ1-2; D not resolved. The CDR3 runs 14 residues. Germline loops: CDR1 SGDLS, CDR2 YYNGEE. V gave up 0 bases and J gave up 2 bases, with 8 bases separating them. CDR3 in DNA: TGTGCCAGCAGCGTAGAGTCGACAAACTATGGCTACACCTTC. Amino acids: CASSVESTNYGYTF.

V is TRBV19 and J is TRBJ1-3; the D gene is possibly TRBD1 (6 bases). The CDR3 loop spans 13 amino acids. V was shortened by 5 bases and J by 4 bases, with 9 bases between the two germline ends. Germline V gene sequence: CDR1 LNHDA, CDR2 SQIVND (reference sequence). The chain's CDR3 is CASSLTGGNTIYF. CDR3 nucleotides: TGTGCCAGTAGTCTGACAGGAGGAAACACCATATATTTT.

The chain employs TRBV12-5 and TRBJ1-2; possibly TRBD1 for D (6 bases). Deletions cut 6 bases from V and 7 bases from J, with 15 bases between. This CDR3 contains 13 residues. Germline loops: CDR1 LGHNT, CDR2 FRNRAP. The CDR3, as DNA: TGTGCTAGTGGGTTCCCAGGGGTGGGTGGCTACACCTTC. Residues: CASGFPGVGGYTF.

The chain has TRBV21-1 and TRBJ2-7; TRBD2, as called in the table, went unchecked against the DNA. TRBV21-1 is a known pseudogene. The CDR3 sequence is 14 residues long. CDR3 sequence reads: CASSTSGLPLEQYV. The CDR3, as DNA: TGTGCCAGCAGCACCTCGGGACTCCCTCTCGAGCAGTACGTC.

V usage is TRBV12-3 or TRBV12-4 and J usage is TRBJ2-3; D unresolved. There are 12 residues in the CDR3. V was trimmed by 5 bases and J by 2 bases, leaving 5 bases between them. CDR3 loop: CASSQITDTQYF. CDR3 DNA sequence: TGTGCCAGCAGTCAAATCACAGATACGCAGTATTTT.

This sequence joins TRBV5-1 and TRBJ2-7, with 9 bases that match TRBD2. With V trimmed by 4 bases and J by 5 bases, 13 bases remained unmatched. Germline V gene lookup returns CDR1 SGHRS and CDR2 YFSETQ. The CDR3 runs to 16 residues. CDR3 protein: CASSPDPGLANHEQYF. In nucleotides, the CDR3 is TGCGCCAGCAGCCCAGATCCGGGACTAGCTAACCACGAGCAGTACTTC.

This clone turned up a few times. This rearrangement joins TRBV5-1 to TRBJ2-1; TRBD2 aligns across 7 bases. V gave up 10 bases and J gave up 8 bases; unmatched junction bases: 15. In germline, CDR1 is SGHRS, CDR2 YFSETQ. The CDR3 is made up of 14 amino acids. Here the CDR3 DNA reads TGCGCCGGTGCCGGGGGGAGGTTCGGTGATGAGCAGTTCTTC. Translating it yields CAGAGGRFGDEQFF.

V is TRBV6-5 and J is TRBJ2-3; TRBD2 agrees at 10 bases. Germline loops: CDR1 MNHEY, CDR2 SVGAGI. J lost 2 bases, V lost 6 bases, and 2 bases had no gene match. This CDR3 spans 14 amino acids. CDR3 DNA: TGTGCCAGCAGACTAGCGGGGAACACAGATACGCAGTATTTT. Protein: CASRLAGNTDTQYF.

The chain combines TRBV7-2 with TRBJ2-2; 8 bases map to TRBD2. CDR3 length: 18 residues. Germline V gene sequence: CDR1 SGHTA, CDR2 FQGNSA. Trimming took 5 bases from V and 2 from J; bases not matched to a gene: 13. The CDR3 reads CASSRVAGRDTNTGELFF. DNA of the CDR3: TGTGCCAGCAGCCGTGTAGCGGGAAGGGACACAAACACCGGGGAGCTGTTTTTT. Looking up the rest from reference TRBV7-2 and TRBJ2-2 gives the full variable domain: GAGVSQSPSNKVTEKGKDVELRCDPISGHTALYWYRQSLGQGLEFLIYFQGNSAPDKSGLPSDRFSAERTGGSVSTLTIQRTQQEDSAVYLCASSRVAGRDTNTGELFFGEGSRLTVL.

This clone was counted a single time. The rearrangement uses TRBV2 and TRBJ1-2; D remains ambiguous. V was clipped by 7 bases and J by 7 bases, with 16 bases between them. The CDR3 consists of 13 residues. Germline values: CDR1 SNHLY, CDR2 FYNNEI. Written as DNA, the CDR3 is TGTGCCAGCAAGGAAGACACGGAACGTGGCTACACCTTC. It yields the protein CASKEDTERGYTF.

This chain connects TRBV3-1 (or the pseudogene TRBV3-2) to TRBJ2-2, with 7 bases identical to TRBD2. CDR3 length: 18 residues. V dropped 4 bases and J dropped 0; count of bases not matched to a gene: 11. Looked up from germline, CDR1 is LGHDT and CDR2 is YNNKEL (reference sequence). The chain's CDR3 is CASSPRKPGGPNTGELFF. In DNA form, the CDR3 reads TGTGCCAGCAGCCCTCGAAAGCCGGGAGGACCGAACACCGGGGAGCTGTTTTTT.

The V gene is TRBV19, the J gene TRBJ1-1, with D possibly matching TRBD1 (5 bases). The CDR3 extends over 12 amino acids. V shed 6 bases and J shed 4 bases, with 9 bases lying between them. Germline values: CDR1 LNHDA, CDR2 SQIVND (reference sequence). The CDR3 is CASRQGSTEAFF. The DNA for the CDR3 is TGTGCCAGTAGGCAGGGTAGCACTGAAGCTTTCTTT.

There are many counts of this clone. V and J are TRBV12-5 and TRBJ1-3; perhaps TRBD1 as D (6 bases). Trimming pared 3 bases from V and 2 bases from J, leaving 11 bases between. This CDR3 spans 15 amino acids. The germline V gene encodes CDR1 LGHNT and CDR2 FRNRAP. This CDR3 reads CASGFGQIAGNTIYF. The CDR3 region has the DNA TGTGCTAGTGGTTTTGGACAGATTGCTGGAAACACCATATATTTT.